These T cell receptor beta chains were read from a single sample in a study of blood T cell repertoires in COVID-19. Generated by immunoSEQ multiplex PCR, the TCRdb table keeps only in-frame clones and is missing some. This repertoire shows over 90,000 clones, 81% found once; its top ten account for roughly 4.8%. Source material: peripheral blood. The receptor source for this set is an elderly man with COVID-19, enrolled during active disease. CDR3s include the opening cysteine and the closing phenylalanine or tryptophan. D genes are given only for firm matches. Clone size appears in some rows only: once, few, many, or a class for an expanded clone.

v_gene	d_gene	len	j_gene	abundance	CDR3aa	CDR3nt
TRBV6-5	TRBD1	15	TRBJ2-5	-	CASNHRDRGQETQYF	TGTGCCAGCAACCACCGGGACAGGGGACAGGAGACCCAGTACTTC
TRBV30	-	12	TRBJ1-6	-	CAWTPGNSPLHF	TGTGCCTGGACGCCGGGTAATTCACCCCTCCACTTT
TRBV18	-	15	TRBJ2-7	-	CASSPPTGSSYEQYF	TGTGCCAGCTCACCACCCACAGGGAGCTCCTACGAGCAGTACTTC
TRBV6-6	TRBD1	17	TRBJ1-6	-	CASSPRDRGRFNSPLHF	TGTGCCAGCAGTCCCCGGGACAGGGGGCGCTTTAATTCACCCCTCCACTTT
TRBV9	TRBD2	16	TRBJ2-3	once	CASSVIAGGTTDTQYF	TGTGCCAGCAGCGTAATAGCGGGAGGGACCACAGATACGCAGTATTTT
TRBV5-1	-	15	TRBJ1-2	-	CASSLGGQGNYGYTF	TGCGCCAGCAGCTTGGGTGGGCAGGGGAACTATGGCTACACCTTC
TRBV7-9	-	14	TRBJ1-6	few	CASSFGRDNSPLHF	TGTGCCAGCAGCTTCGGCCGGGATAATTCACCCCTCCACTTT
TRBV14	TRBD2	18	TRBJ2-2	-	CASSYLAGGPSNTGELFF	TGTGCCAGCAGCTACCTAGCGGGAGGGCCTTCTAACACCGGGGAGCTGTTTTTT
TRBV9	TRBD1	15	TRBJ1-4	-	CASSVSQGANEKLFF	TGTGCCAGCAGCGTAAGTCAGGGGGCGAATGAAAAACTGTTTTTT
TRBV28	TRBD1	16	TRBJ1-2	-	CASSLAGTGNEAGYTF	TGTGCCAGCAGTTTAGCCGGGACAGGGAACGAAGCTGGCTACACCTTC
TRBV4-2	-	14	TRBJ1-4	-	CASSQDPGDEKLFF	TGTGCCAGCAGCCAAGACCCCGGGGATGAAAAACTGTTTTTT
TRBV5-4	TRBD2	17	TRBJ2-1	-	CASSPSGTSGGPNEQFF	TGTGCCAGCAGCCCATCCGGGACTAGCGGGGGGCCCAATGAGCAGTTCTTC
TRBV27	TRBD1	14	TRBJ1-1	few	CASSPDRVNTEAFF	TGTGCCAGCAGTCCTGACAGGGTGAACACTGAAGCTTTCTTT
TRBV6-4	-	14	TRBJ2-3	once	CASSESGLTDTQYF	TGTGCCAGCAGTGAATCAGGGCTCACAGATACGCAGTATTTT
TRBV24-1	-	12	TRBJ2-2	once	CATSLYTGELFF	TGTGCCACCAGTCTCTACACCGGGGAGCTGTTTTTT